What follows describes a single T cell receptor beta chain. Up to 2 weeks before entering the study, exposed participants had met a COVID-19 case. Clones were read by immunoSEQ multiplex PCR, and TCRdb kept only the in-frame ones, dropping some. The repertoire includes 350,000 to 500,000 clones, around nine tenths of them detected once, and approximately 1.5% sits in the top ten. This sample is drawn from a study of blood T cell repertoires in COVID-19. Overall study: PBMCs, B-cell-depleted T cells, or T cells were the source of the cDNA or gDNA that made up the material.

From germline, CDR1 is SGHAT and CDR2 FQNNGV. The J segment lost 0 bases and the V segment lost 5 bases, leaving 9 bases of the junction unmatched. This CDR3 has 17 residues. The sequence was collected from a woman under 30 who had been exposed to COVID-19. Specimen: PBMCs or T cells enriched from blood (not recorded which). The V call is TRBV11-2, the J call TRBJ1-2; 10 nucleotides match TRBD1. For the CDR3, the DNA is TGTGCCAGCAGCCCCGTGACAGGGGGCCTAGCTAACTATGGCTACACCTTC. This sequence encodes CASSPVTGGLANYGYTF.